The 19 T cell receptor beta chains below all came from one sample that was sequenced in a study of shared clonotypes between healthy human individuals. Clones were read by immunoSEQ multiplex PCR, and TCRdb kept only the in-frame ones, dropping some. The data show some 2,100,000 clones, approximately 95% seen once. The source material was naive CD4+ T cells sorted from blood. As to subset: CD45RA+ positively selected. These receptors were obtained from a man between 18 and 35 years old in good health.

This chain connects TRBV29-1 to TRBJ2-1, with 7 positions matching TRBD2. V shed 7 bases and J 7 bases; nucleotides not matched to a gene: 7. The germline gives CDR1 SQVTM, CDR2 ANQGSEA. The CDR3 has 12 residues. This CDR3 is CSARTSWNEQFF. In DNA form, the CDR3 reads TGCAGCGCCCGGACTAGTTGGAATGAGCAGTTCTTC.

The chain combines TRBV6-4 with TRBJ1-2; no definite D call. Germline V CDR1 and CDR2: MRHNA, SNTAGT. The CDR3 is 14 amino acids. Trimming left V 0 bases short and J 7 bases short, with 12 bases between. The CDR3 sequence: CASSDSPGSGGYTF. CDR3 coding DNA: TGTGCCAGCAGTGACTCTCCGGGAAGTGGTGGCTACACCTTC.

V gene TRBV6-6 combines with J gene TRBJ1-5; TRBD1 might be the D (5 bases). CDR1 MNHNY and CDR2 SVGAGI come from the germline V gene (reference sequence). The germline V and J ends were trimmed by 8 bases and 1 base, with 15 bases remaining between them. CDR3 size: 15 residues. The CDR3 reads CASLGTGGSNQPQHF. The DNA of the CDR3 is TGTGCCAGCTTAGGGACCGGGGGAAGCAATCAGCCCCAGCATTTT.

The chain uses TRBV28 and TRBJ2-7, with 10 bases lining up with TRBD1. The CDR3 contains 13 residues. Germline V gene sequence: CDR1 MDHEN, CDR2 SYDVKM. J lost 6 bases, V lost 6 bases, and 5 bases had no gene match. In DNA, the CDR3 is TGTGCCAGCAGCGACAGGGGGCCCGGCGAGCAGTACTTC. This codes for CASSDRGPGEQYF.

The chain recombines TRBV27 with TRBJ1-1; the D is unclear. The length of the CDR3 is 13 residues. CDR1 is MNHEY and CDR2 is SMNVEV in the germline V gene (reference sequence). The V end lost 1 base, the J end lost 4 bases, and 7 bases lay between the germline ends. The CDR3: CASSLFGFTEAFF. CDR3 nucleotide sequence: TGTGCCAGCAGTTTATTTGGATTCACTGAAGCTTTCTTT.

The gene calls are TRBV9 and TRBJ2-7; D unresolved. V lost 0 bases and J lost 6, with 10 bases in between. CDR1 is SGDLS, CDR2 YYNGEE, per germline. CDR3 length equals 13 residues. This chain's CDR3 is CASSVGLPGEQYF. The CDR3 DNA sequence: TGTGCCAGCAGCGTAGGACTGCCCGGCGAGCAGTACTTC.

The chain couples TRBV7-9 to TRBJ1-5; 8 bases map to TRBD1. The J segment lost 2 bases and the V segment lost 5 bases, leaving 5 bases of the junction unmatched. Looked up from germline, CDR1 is SEHNR and CDR2 is FQNEAQ (reference sequence). This CDR3 contains 15 residues. The CDR3 loop is CASSRDRGGNQPQHF. In nucleotides, the CDR3 is TGTGCCAGCAGCCGCGACAGGGGAGGCAATCAGCCCCAGCATTTT.

J is TRBJ1-2 and V is TRBV6-5, with 7 bases matching TRBD1. The CDR3 has 14 amino acids. Germline CDR1 is MNHEY and CDR2 is SVGAGI. V gave up 6 bases and J gave up 0 bases; unmatched junction bases: 4. CDR3 sequence: CASRGTVANYGYTF. DNA of the CDR3: TGTGCCAGCAGGGGGACAGTCGCTAACTATGGCTACACCTTC.

The J gene is TRBJ2-1, the V gene TRBV30, with 8 bases aligning to TRBD1. With V trimmed by 0 bases and J by 2 bases, 6 bases remained unmatched. Germline CDR1 reads GTSNPN; CDR2 reads SVGIG (reference sequence). There are 16 residues in the CDR3. The CDR3 spells CAWSVSRQGPYNEQFF. CDR3 coding DNA: TGTGCCTGGAGTGTAAGCCGACAGGGGCCCTACAATGAGCAGTTCTTC.

The count of this clone is one. V and J are TRBV11-2 and TRBJ1-1; tentative D call: TRBD1 (6 bases). The CDR3 is 14 residues long. The V gene lost 6 bases and the J gene lost 7 bases, with 18 bases spanning the gap. Looked up from germline, CDR1 is SGHAT and CDR2 is FQNNGV. The CDR3 protein is CASRFSHQGLEAFF. The CDR3 nucleotides read TGTGCCAGCAGGTTTAGTCATCAGGGGCTTGAAGCTTTCTTT.

The chain employs TRBV25-1 and TRBJ2-5, with a possible D match to TRBD2 (5 bases). Germline V CDR1 and CDR2: MGHDK, SYGVNS. V gave up 0 bases and J gave up 1 base, with 12 bases separating them. The CDR3 totals 16 residues. This CDR3 reads CASSEYLGGFQETQYF. The CDR3 nucleotides read TGTGCCAGCAGTGAATACTTGGGCGGGTTCCAAGAGACCCAGTACTTC.

This chain connects TRBV28 to TRBJ2-4; D gene uncertain. CDR3 length: 11 amino acids. V lost 2 bases and J lost 7, with 3 bases in between. Germline CDR1 and CDR2: MDHEN and SYDVKM. In DNA form, the CDR3 reads TGTGCCAGCAGTTTAGTCAACATTCAGTACTTC. Its protein is CASSLVNIQYF.

About this clone: Other DNA variants within this sample encode the same CDR3. The chain carries TRBV19 and TRBJ2-7; D possibly corresponds to TRBD2 (5 bases). Trimming stripped 5 bases from V and 2 bases from J, with 10 bases between. From germline, CDR1 is LNHDA and CDR2 SQIVND (reference sequence). The CDR3 totals 13 residues. The DNA of the CDR3 is TGTGCCAGTAGTTTGGGAGACACCTACGAGCAGTACTTC. This translates into CASSLGDTYEQYF.

This clone was seen once. The gene calls are TRBV15 and TRBJ1-2, with D possibly being TRBD1 (6 bases). Germline CDR1 is LNHNV and CDR2 is YYDKDF (reference sequence). This CDR3 has 13 residues. The V end lost 6 bases, the J end lost 6 bases, and 14 bases lay between the germline ends. This CDR3 reads CATSPGADHGYTF. The CDR3 region has the DNA TGTGCCACCAGTCCGGGGGCCGATCATGGCTACACCTTC.

The genes are TRBV7-9 and TRBJ2-1; D possibly corresponds to TRBD2 (6 bases). Germline CDR1 is SEHNR and CDR2 is FQNEAQ (reference sequence). The CDR3 sequence is 16 residues long. Trimming removed 5 bases from V and 7 bases from J, with 21 bases in between. CDR3 in amino acids: CASSRITSRGGNEQFF. Here the CDR3 DNA reads TGTGCCAGCAGCCGTATAACTAGCCGAGGTGGTAATGAGCAGTTCTTC.

This clone has only one observation. The chain is built from TRBV7-8 and TRBJ2-7, with D possibly being TRBD1 (6 bases). This CDR3 is 15 amino acids long. The V end was cut by 5 bases, the J end by 3 bases, with 17 bases between. Germline loops: CDR1 SGHVS, CDR2 FQNEAQ. The CDR3 here is CASSQNRAGGYEQYF. DNA for the CDR3: TGTGCCAGCAGCCAAAACAGGGCTGGGGGCTACGAGCAGTACTTC.

This clone was recorded once. The chain employs TRBV5-6 and TRBJ1-2; TRBD1 is a possible D gene (5 bases). The V end was cut by 3 bases, the J end by 2 bases, with 14 bases between. Germline assignment: CDR1 SGHDT and CDR2 YYEEEE. The CDR3 has 15 amino acids. DNA for the CDR3: TGTGCCAGCAGCTCGACCCCGGGGGGAAACTATGGCTACACCTTC. Its translation: CASSSTPGGNYGYTF.

The chain combines TRBV7-9 with TRBJ2-1; TRBD2 matches 11 bases. Trimming took 0 bases from V and 7 from J; bases not matched to a gene: 11. The CDR3 runs to 18 residues. Germline lookup yields CDR1 SEHNR and CDR2 FQNEAQ (reference sequence). CDR3 sequence: CASSLATSYRTSGNEQFF. Written as DNA, the CDR3 is TGTGCCAGCAGCTTAGCGACCAGTTATAGGACTAGCGGGAATGAGCAGTTCTTC.

This clone was picked up one time. This chain joins TRBV7-9 and TRBJ1-2; D uncertain. From germline, CDR1 is SEHNR and CDR2 FQNEAQ (reference sequence). The CDR3 length is 15 residues. Trimming stripped 2 bases from V and 7 bases from J, with 17 bases between. The CDR3, as DNA: TGTGCCAGCAGCTTATCCGTGTCTATGGCCGCTGGCTACACCTTC. Its translation: CASSLSVSMAAGYTF.